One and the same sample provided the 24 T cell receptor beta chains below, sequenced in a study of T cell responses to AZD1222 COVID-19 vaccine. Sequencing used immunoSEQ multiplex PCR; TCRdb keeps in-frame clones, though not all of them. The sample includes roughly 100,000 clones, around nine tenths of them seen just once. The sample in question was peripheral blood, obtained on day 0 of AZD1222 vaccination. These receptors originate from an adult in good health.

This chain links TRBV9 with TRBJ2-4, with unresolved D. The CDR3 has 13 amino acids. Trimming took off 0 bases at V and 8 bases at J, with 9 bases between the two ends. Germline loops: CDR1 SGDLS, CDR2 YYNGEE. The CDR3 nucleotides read TGTGCCAGCAGCGTAGACAGTTCGGACATTCAGTACTTC. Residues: CASSVDSSDIQYF. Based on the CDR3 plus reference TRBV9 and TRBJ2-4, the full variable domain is DSGVTQTPKHLITATGQRVTLRCSPRSGDLSVYWYQQSLDQGLQFLIQYYNGEERAKGNILERFSAQQFPDLHSELNLSSLELGDSALYFCASSVDSSDIQYFGAGTRLSVL.

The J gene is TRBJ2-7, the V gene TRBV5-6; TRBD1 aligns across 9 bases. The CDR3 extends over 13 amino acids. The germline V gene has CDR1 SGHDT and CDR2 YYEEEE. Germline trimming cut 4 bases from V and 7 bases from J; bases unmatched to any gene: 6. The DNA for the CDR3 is TGTGCCAGCAGCCAGGGACAGGGTAAGGAGCAGTACTTC. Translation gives CASSQGQGKEQYF.

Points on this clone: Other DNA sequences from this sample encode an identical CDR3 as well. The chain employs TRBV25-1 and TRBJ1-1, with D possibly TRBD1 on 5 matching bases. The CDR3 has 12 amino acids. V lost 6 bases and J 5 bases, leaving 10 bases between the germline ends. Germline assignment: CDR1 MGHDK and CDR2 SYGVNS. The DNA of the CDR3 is TGTGCCAGCAGAGACCGGGGGACTGAAGCTTTCTTT. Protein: CASRDRGTEAFF.

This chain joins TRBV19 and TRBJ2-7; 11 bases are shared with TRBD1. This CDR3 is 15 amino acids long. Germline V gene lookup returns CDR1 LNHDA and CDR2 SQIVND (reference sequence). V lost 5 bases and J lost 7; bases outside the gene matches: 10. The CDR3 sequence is CASSPGTGGNLEQYF. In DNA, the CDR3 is TGTGCCAGTAGTCCCGGGACAGGGGGGAACCTTGAGCAGTACTTC.

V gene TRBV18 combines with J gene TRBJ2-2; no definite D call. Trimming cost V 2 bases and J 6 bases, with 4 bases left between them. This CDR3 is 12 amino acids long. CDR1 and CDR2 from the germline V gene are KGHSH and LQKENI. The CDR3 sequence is CASSPDSGELFF. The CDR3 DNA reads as TGTGCCAGCTCACCAGACTCCGGGGAGCTGTTTTTT.

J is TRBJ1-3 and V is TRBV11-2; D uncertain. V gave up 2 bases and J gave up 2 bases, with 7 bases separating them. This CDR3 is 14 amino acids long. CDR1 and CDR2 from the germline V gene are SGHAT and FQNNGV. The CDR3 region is CASSLRGTGNTIYF. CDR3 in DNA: TGTGCCAGCAGCTTACGAGGGACTGGAAACACCATATATTTT.

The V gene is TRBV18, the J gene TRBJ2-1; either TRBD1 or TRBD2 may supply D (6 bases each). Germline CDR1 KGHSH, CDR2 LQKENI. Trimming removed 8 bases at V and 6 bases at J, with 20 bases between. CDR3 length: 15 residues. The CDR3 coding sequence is TGTGCCAGCGCAGGAGCCCGGGGGCCGGGCAATGAGCAGTTCTTC. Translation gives CASAGARGPGNEQFF.

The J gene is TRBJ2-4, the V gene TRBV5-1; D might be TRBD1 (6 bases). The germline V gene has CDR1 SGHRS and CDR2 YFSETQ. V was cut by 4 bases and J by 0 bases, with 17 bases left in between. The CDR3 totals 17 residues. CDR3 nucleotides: TGCGCCAGCAGCGCTGAAATGACAGGCCTAGCCAAAAACATTCAGTACTTC. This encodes CASSAEMTGLAKNIQYF. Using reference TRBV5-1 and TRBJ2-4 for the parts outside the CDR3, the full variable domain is KAGVTQTPRYLIKTRGQQVTLSCSPISGHRSVSWYQQTPGQGLQFLFEYFSETQRNKGNFPGRFSGRQFSNSRSEMNVSTLELGDSALYLCASSAEMTGLAKNIQYFGAGTRLSVL.

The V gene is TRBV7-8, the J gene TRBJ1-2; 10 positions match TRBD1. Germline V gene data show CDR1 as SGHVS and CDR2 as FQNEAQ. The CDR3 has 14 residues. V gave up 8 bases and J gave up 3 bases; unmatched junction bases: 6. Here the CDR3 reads CASVRQGAYYGYTF. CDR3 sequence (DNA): TGTGCCAGCGTACGACAGGGGGCTTACTATGGCTACACCTTC.

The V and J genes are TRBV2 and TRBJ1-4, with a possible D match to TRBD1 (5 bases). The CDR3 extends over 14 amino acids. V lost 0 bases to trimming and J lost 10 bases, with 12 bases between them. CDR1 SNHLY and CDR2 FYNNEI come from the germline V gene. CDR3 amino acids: CASSEAGGFGKLFF. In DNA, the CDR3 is TGTGCCAGCAGTGAAGCTGGGGGTTTTGGAAAACTGTTTTTT.

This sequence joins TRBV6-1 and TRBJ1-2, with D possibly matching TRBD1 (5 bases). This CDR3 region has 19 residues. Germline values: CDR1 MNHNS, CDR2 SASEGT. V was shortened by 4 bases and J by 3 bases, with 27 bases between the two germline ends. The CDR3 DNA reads TGTGCCAGCAGTGGACCCAAAGGGCAGGGAGGTAATCGTGACTATGGCTACACCTTC. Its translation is CASSGPKGQGGNRDYGYTF.

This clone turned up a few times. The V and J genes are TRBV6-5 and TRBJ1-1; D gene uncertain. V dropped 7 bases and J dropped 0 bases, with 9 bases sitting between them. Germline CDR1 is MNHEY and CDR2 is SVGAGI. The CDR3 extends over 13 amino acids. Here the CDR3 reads CASTSGMNTEAFF. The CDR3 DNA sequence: TGTGCCAGCACGTCGGGAATGAACACTGAAGCTTTCTTT.

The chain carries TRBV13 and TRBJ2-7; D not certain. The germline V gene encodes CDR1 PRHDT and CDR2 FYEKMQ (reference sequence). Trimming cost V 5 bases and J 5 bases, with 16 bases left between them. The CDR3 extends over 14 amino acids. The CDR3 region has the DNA TGTGCCAGCAGCCCCCGGACGGGTTCGGACGAGCAGTACTTC. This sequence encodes CASSPRTGSDEQYF.

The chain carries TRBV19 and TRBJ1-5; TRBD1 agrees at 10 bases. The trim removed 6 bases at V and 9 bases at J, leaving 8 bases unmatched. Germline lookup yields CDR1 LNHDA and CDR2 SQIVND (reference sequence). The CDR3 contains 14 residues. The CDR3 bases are TGTGCCAGTAGCCCGGGGACAGGGGTGAGGCCCCAGCATTTT. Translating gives CASSPGTGVRPQHF.

CDR3 DNA sequence: TGTGCCAGCAGCCCCCTAGGTTGGGGGGGGGCTTCCGGGGAGCTGTTTTTT. This sequence encodes CASSPLGWGGASGELFF. The gene calls are TRBV7-3 and TRBJ2-2; the D gene is possibly TRBD2 (7 bases). Germline lookup yields CDR1 SGHTA and CDR2 FQGTGA. V lost 5 bases to trimming and J lost 6 bases, with 22 bases between them. CDR3 length equals 17 residues.

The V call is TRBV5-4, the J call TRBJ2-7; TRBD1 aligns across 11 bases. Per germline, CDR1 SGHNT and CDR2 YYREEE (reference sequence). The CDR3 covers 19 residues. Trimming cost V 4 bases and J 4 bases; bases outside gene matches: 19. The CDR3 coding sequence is TGTGCCAGCAGCAAAAGAAGTACCGGGACAGGGGGAATTTTTTACGAGCAGTACTTC. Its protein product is CASSKRSTGTGGIFYEQYF.

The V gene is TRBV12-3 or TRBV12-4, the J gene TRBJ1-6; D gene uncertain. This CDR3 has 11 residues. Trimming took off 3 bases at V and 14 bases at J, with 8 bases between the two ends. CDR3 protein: CASSFHATLHF. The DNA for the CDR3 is TGTGCCAGCAGTTTCCACGCGACCCTCCACTTT.

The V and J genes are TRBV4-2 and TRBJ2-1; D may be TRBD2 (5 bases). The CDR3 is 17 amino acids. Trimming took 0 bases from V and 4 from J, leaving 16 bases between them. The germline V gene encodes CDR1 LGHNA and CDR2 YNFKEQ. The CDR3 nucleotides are TGTGCCAGCAGCCAAGATCATCTAGCTTCGCCATACAATGAGCAGTTCTTC. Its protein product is CASSQDHLASPYNEQFF.

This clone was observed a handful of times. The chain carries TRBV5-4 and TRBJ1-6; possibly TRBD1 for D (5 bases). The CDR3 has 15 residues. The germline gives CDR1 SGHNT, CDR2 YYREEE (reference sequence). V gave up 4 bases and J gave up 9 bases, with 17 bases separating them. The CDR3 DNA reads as TGTGCCAGCAGCGCGAGGCGGGGGGGAGGTTCACCCCTCCACTTT. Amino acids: CASSARRGGGSPLHF.

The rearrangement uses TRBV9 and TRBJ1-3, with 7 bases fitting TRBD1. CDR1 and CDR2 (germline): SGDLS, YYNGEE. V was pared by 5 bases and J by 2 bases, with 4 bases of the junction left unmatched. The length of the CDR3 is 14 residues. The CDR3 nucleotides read TGTGCCAGCAGTAACAGGGGTGCTGGAAACACCATATATTTT. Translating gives CASSNRGAGNTIYF.

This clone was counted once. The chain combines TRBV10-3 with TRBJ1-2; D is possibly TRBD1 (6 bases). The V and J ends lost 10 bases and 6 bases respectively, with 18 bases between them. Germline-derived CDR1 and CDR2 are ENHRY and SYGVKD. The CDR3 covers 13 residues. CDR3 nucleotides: TGTGCCACCCGAGGGGATGCAGGGGATGGCTACACCTTC. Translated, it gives CATRGDAGDGYTF.

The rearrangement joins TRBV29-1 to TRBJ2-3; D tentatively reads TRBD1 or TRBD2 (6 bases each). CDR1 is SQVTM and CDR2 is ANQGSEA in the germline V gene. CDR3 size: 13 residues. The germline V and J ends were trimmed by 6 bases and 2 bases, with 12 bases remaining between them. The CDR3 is CSVGGRNTDTQYF. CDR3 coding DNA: TGCAGCGTAGGGGGGCGAAACACAGATACGCAGTATTTT.

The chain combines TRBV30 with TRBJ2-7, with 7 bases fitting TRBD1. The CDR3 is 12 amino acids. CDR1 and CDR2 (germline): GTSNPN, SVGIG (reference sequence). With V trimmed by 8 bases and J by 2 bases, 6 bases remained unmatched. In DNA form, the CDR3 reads TGTGCCGCCCTCCAGGGGGCCTACGAGCAGTACTTC. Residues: CAALQGAYEQYF.

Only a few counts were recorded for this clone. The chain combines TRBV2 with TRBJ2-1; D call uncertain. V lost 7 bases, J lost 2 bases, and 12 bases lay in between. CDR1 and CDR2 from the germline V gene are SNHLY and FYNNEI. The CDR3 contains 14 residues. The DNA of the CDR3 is TGTGCCAGCATATCGGCTGGGCCCTACAATGAGCAGTTCTTC. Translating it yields CASISAGPYNEQFF.